This is a list of T cell receptor beta chains from one sample in a study of beta chain features in type 1 diabetes. TCRdb's copy holds only in-frame clones and misses some; the assay was immunoSEQ multiplex PCR. The table has 600,000 to 750,000 clones, roughly 12% seen once. The sample was naive CD4+ T cells from blood. These receptors all come from a man in his thirties or forties with type 1 diabetes. The CDR3 runs from the conserved cysteine through the conserved F or W. Each record gives: J gene, V gene, CDR3 protein.

TRBJ1-6,TRBV27,CASSYEGLSYNSPLHF
TRBJ2-2,TRBV10-3,CAISGGTGELFF
TRBJ1-2,TRBV9,CASSPIRGDYGYTF
TRBJ2-4,TRBV5-4,CASSLGTSLAKNIQYF
TRBJ1-3,TRBV7-9,CASSLFVGSGNTIYF
TRBJ1-4,TRBV9,CASSDRGIANEKLFF
TRBJ2-5,TRBV9,CASSVGGWTQETQYF
TRBJ2-5,TRBV18,CASSPRRTNSGETQYF
TRBJ2-7,TRBV7-7,CASSQYGENEQYF
TRBJ1-2,TRBV9,CASSPGGNYGYTF
TRBJ1-2,TRBV7-3,CASSLWPASRGYTF
TRBJ2-2,TRBV7-9,CASSLLVTSGELFF
TRBJ1-2,TRBV30,CAWSRSGNGYTF
TRBJ2-2,TRBV4-2,CASSQDPTSGGWTGELFF
TRBJ2-1,TRBV11-3,CASSGTGVMNEQFF
TRBJ2-1,TRBV19,CASSIQGIQARFF
TRBJ2-1,TRBV14,CASSPSGGIYNEQFF
TRBJ2-3,TRBV12-5,CASGPGLGTDTQYF
TRBJ2-2,TRBV7-2,CASSFTGSNTGELFF
TRBJ1-2,TRBV4-3,CASSVQGQFGYTF
TRBJ2-7,TRBV7-2,CASSFHGSSYEQYF
TRBJ1-6,TRBV28,CASSLWDKEGSPLHF
TRBJ1-4,TRBV7-2,CASSLRDRLGEKLFF
TRBJ2-1,TRBV6-5,CASSRTVLSYNEQFF
TRBJ2-2,TRBV11-2,CASSLLGPFTGELFF
TRBJ1-4,TRBV25-1,CASSSPRSGTTNEKLFF
TRBJ2-1,TRBV7-2,CASSLVPQPLSYNEQFF
TRBJ1-5,TRBV18,CASSRDSLRNQPQHF
TRBJ1-2,TRBV11-2,CASSLPQGDGYTF
TRBJ1-4,TRBV10-3,CAISDQDRGSEKLFF
TRBJ2-7,TRBV6-6,CASSQTRGEQYF
TRBJ1-2,TRBV5-1,CASSEQGIDNGYTF
TRBJ2-7,TRBV28,CASSTGEVYEQYF
TRBJ2-7,TRBV20-1,CSARQGYEQYF
TRBJ2-3,TRBV11-2,CASSRDRVTDTQYF
TRBJ2-7,TRBV28,CASSLWGSHYEQYF
TRBJ2-3,TRBV27,CASSSGVTDTQYF